This TCR beta chain comes out of a study of blood T cells in healthy people across ages. This CDR3 spans 16 amino acids. Germline loops: CDR1 DFQATT, CDR2 SNEGSKA (reference sequence). The germline V and J ends were trimmed by 0 bases and 3 bases, with 16 bases remaining between them. PCR was performed a second time for about 7 to 12 cycles using a sample-barcoded 5' primer and a J-beta primer mix. TCRdb reanalysed the 5' RACE reads using MiXCR and keeps one entry per CDR3 protein. Of under 2,000,000 distinct CDR3 sequences listed, just under 50% are singletons. The V call is TRBV20-1, the J call TRBJ2-3; D is perhaps TRBD1 (6 bases). Material for sequencing was blood. The source of this sequence is a woman aged 40 to 50 in good health. The CDR3 region has the DNA TGCAGTGCTAGAGATCTACAGGGTAGAATAACAGATACGCAGTATTTT. Protein sequence: CSARDLQGRITDTQYF.